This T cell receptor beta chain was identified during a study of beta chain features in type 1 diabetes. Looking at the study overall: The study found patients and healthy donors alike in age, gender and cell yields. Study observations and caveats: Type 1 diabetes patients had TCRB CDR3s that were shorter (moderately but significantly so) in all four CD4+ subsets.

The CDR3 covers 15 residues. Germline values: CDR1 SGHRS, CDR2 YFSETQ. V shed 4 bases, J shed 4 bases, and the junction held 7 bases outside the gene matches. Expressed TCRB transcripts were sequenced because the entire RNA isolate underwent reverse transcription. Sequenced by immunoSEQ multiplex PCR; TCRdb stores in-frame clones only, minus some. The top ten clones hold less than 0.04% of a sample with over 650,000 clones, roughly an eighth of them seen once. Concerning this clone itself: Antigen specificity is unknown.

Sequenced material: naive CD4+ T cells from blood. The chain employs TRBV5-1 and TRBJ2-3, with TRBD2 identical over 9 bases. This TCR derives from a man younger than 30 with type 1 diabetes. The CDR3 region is CASSISGRRPDTQYF. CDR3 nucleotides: TGCGCCAGCAGCATTAGCGGGAGACGCCCAGATACGCAGTATTTT.